Each of the 17 T cell receptor beta chains below was sequenced from the same sample in a study of naive CD8 T cells in extremely preterm neonates. Measured with immunoSEQ multiplex PCR; TCRdb has only the in-frame clones, and not every one. The profile shows a few thousand clones, approximately 97% of them singletons. Deliveries were elective term cesareans at roughly 35-41 weeks, with no labor or membrane rupture. The sample was naive CD8+ T cells from cord blood. These receptors came from a newborn in good health.

The chain carries TRBV4-3 and TRBJ1-2; no reliable D call. Germline V lookup: CDR1 LGHNA, CDR2 YSLEER. The CDR3 runs to 15 residues. The V and J ends lost 0 bases and 2 bases respectively, with 10 bases between them. This chain's CDR3 is CASSQERGLNYGYTF. Written as DNA, the CDR3 is TGCGCCAGCAGCCAAGAAAGAGGACTCAACTATGGCTACACCTTC.

The rearrangement joins TRBV11-3 to TRBJ1-1; 8 bases agree with TRBD1. After removal of 5 bases from V and 3 bases from J, the junction contained 11 bases not matched to a gene. This CDR3 has 16 residues. Germline V gene sequence: CDR1 SGHNT, CDR2 YENEEA. The chain's CDR3 is CASSATTGDRDTEAFF. The CDR3 bases are TGTGCCAGCAGCGCGACGACAGGGGATCGGGACACTGAAGCTTTCTTT.

This rearrangement joins TRBV7-3 to TRBJ2-2; D call uncertain. V lost 5 bases and J 3 bases, leaving 4 bases between the germline ends. This CDR3 is 12 amino acids long. CDR1 SGHTA and CDR2 FQGTGA come from the germline V gene. CDR3 DNA sequence: TGTGCCAGCAGCCCCGACACCGGGGAGCTGTTTTTT. It codes for CASSPDTGELFF.

This CDR3 is CASSSNPVNTEAFF. CDR3 DNA: TGTGCCAGCAGCTCAAACCCAGTGAACACTGAAGCTTTCTTT. The chain links TRBV11-2 to TRBJ1-1; D gene uncertain. CDR3 length: 14 residues. The germline gives CDR1 SGHAT, CDR2 FQNNGV. Trimming cost V 4 bases and J 0 bases, with 9 bases left between them.

This rearrangement joins TRBV19 to TRBJ2-1, with 7 positions matching TRBD2. V lost 5 bases, J lost 4 bases, and 8 bases stayed unmatched. CDR3 length: 15 amino acids. Germline V CDR1 and CDR2: LNHDA, SQIVND (reference sequence). Here the CDR3 reads CASSLISGWYNEQFF. CDR3 sequence (DNA): TGTGCCAGTAGTCTCATTAGCGGGTGGTACAATGAGCAGTTCTTC.

The chain employs TRBV9 and TRBJ2-2; the D gene is possibly TRBD2 (6 bases). Trimming took 4 bases from V and 2 from J, leaving 12 bases between them. Germline assignment: CDR1 SGDLS and CDR2 YYNGEE. The CDR3 is 15 amino acids. The CDR3 is CASSTRDSNTGELFF. The CDR3 nucleotides read TGTGCCAGCAGCACCCGGGACTCCAACACCGGGGAGCTGTTTTTT.

V gene TRBV19 combines with J gene TRBJ2-7; TRBD2 matches 11 bases. The ends lost 5 bases at V and 3 bases at J; junction bases unmatched: 6. Germline CDR1 is LNHDA and CDR2 is SQIVND (reference sequence). This CDR3 has 15 amino acids. The CDR3 is CASSFLSGGDYEQYF. In DNA form, the CDR3 reads TGTGCCAGTAGTTTCCTTAGCGGGGGGGACTACGAGCAGTACTTC.

This chain links TRBV6-6 with TRBJ1-1; 7 bases are a match to TRBD1. Looked up from germline, CDR1 is MNHNY and CDR2 is SVGAGI (reference sequence). V gave up 2 bases and J gave up 11 bases; unmatched junction bases: 8. This CDR3 region has 13 residues. CDR3: CASSYPGGHDAFF. DNA of the CDR3: TGTGCCAGCAGTTACCCAGGGGGGCACGACGCTTTCTTT.

This sequence joins TRBV19 and TRBJ2-1; 7 positions match TRBD1. The germline V gene encodes CDR1 LNHDA and CDR2 SQIVND (reference sequence). CDR3 length: 15 residues. With V trimmed by 3 bases and J by 0 bases, 2 bases remained unmatched. CDR3 in amino acids: CASSIGDSSYNEQFF. DNA for the CDR3: TGTGCCAGTAGTATTGGGGACAGCTCCTACAATGAGCAGTTCTTC. The full variable domain, completed using reference TRBV19 and TRBJ2-1, is DGGITQSPKYLFRKEGQNVTLSCEQNLNHDAMYWYRQDPGQGLRLIYYSQIVNDFQKGDIAEGYSVSREKKESFPLTVTSAQKNPTAFYLCASSIGDSSYNEQFFGPGTRLTVL.

V usage is TRBV5-4 and J usage is TRBJ2-2; weak D call: TRBD2 (5 bases). The CDR3 consists of 15 residues. Trimming took off 4 bases at V and 4 bases at J, with 14 bases between the two ends. Germline V gene lookup returns CDR1 SGHNT and CDR2 YYREEE (reference sequence). The CDR3 nucleotides are TGTGCCAGCAGCCCGGCCACGGGGTTCACCGGGGAGCTGTTTTTT. This encodes CASSPATGFTGELFF. The variable domain in full, with the rest retrieved from reference TRBV5-4 and TRBJ2-2, is ETGVTQSPTHLIKTRGQQVTLRCSSQSGHNTVSWYQQALGQGPQFIFQYYREEENGRGNFPPRFSGLQFPNYSSELNVNALELDDSALYLCASSPATGFTGELFFGEGSRLTVL.

The chain uses TRBV6-1 and TRBJ1-1, with TRBD1 matching 7 bases. Looked up from germline, CDR1 is MNHNS and CDR2 is SASEGT. V shed 3 bases, J shed 4 bases, and the junction held 2 bases outside the gene matches. The CDR3 sequence is 13 residues long. This chain's CDR3 is CASSDTGVTEAFF. CDR3 in DNA: TGTGCCAGCAGTGATACAGGGGTCACTGAAGCTTTCTTT.

The chain couples TRBV2 to TRBJ1-1; a possible D gene is TRBD1 (6 bases). The CDR3 has 12 amino acids. Trimming shortened V by 5 bases and J by 7 bases, and 11 bases separated the two germline ends. Germline V gene sequence: CDR1 SNHLY, CDR2 FYNNEI. Written as DNA, the CDR3 is TGTGCCAGCAGTCTACAGGGTCTTGAAGCTTTCTTT. Translated: CASSLQGLEAFF.

The rearrangement uses TRBV5-4 and TRBJ2-3, with 7 bases aligning to TRBD2. V was pared by 1 base and J by 1 base, with 3 bases of the junction left unmatched. The CDR3 spans 15 residues. CDR1 and CDR2 from the germline V gene are SGHNT and YYREEE (reference sequence). In nucleotides, the CDR3 is TGTGCCAGCAGCTTGAAACGGGGGGGCACAGATACGCAGTATTTT. Its translation: CASSLKRGGTDTQYF.

The rearrangement links TRBV27 to TRBJ2-7, with 7 positions matching TRBD1. The CDR3 runs 15 residues. V shed 6 bases, J shed 2 bases, and the junction held 10 bases outside the gene matches. Germline V CDR1 and CDR2: MNHEY, SMNVEV (reference sequence). The CDR3: CASSTLTGTPYEQYF. As DNA, the CDR3 is TGTGCCAGCAGCACCCTGACAGGGACCCCCTACGAGCAGTACTTC.

This chain joins TRBV5-1 and TRBJ2-5, with a weak D call TRBD2 (6 bases). The V gene's germline CDR1 is SGHRS and CDR2 YFSETQ. This CDR3 is built from 14 residues. The V end lost 4 bases, the J end lost 0 bases, and 10 bases lay between the germline ends. CDR3 sequence: CASSLWDYQETQYF. As DNA, the CDR3 is TGCGCCAGCAGCCTATGGGACTACCAAGAGACCCAGTACTTC.

V gene TRBV6-1 combines with J gene TRBJ1-2; 9 bases fit TRBD1. The CDR3 is made up of 13 amino acids. Losses at the gene ends were 4 bases for V and 4 bases for J; bases not matched to a gene: 1. CDR1 and CDR2 from the germline V gene are MNHNS and SASEGT. CDR3 residues: CASSATGGYGYTF. DNA for the CDR3: TGTGCCAGCAGTGCGACAGGGGGCTATGGCTACACCTTC.

The genes are TRBV5-4 and TRBJ2-1; 11 nucleotides match TRBD2. This CDR3 has 16 amino acids. V lost 3 bases, J lost 7 bases, and 9 bases stayed unmatched. The germline gives CDR1 SGHNT, CDR2 YYREEE (reference sequence). The CDR3 protein is CASSSVLAGERNEQFF. CDR3 nucleotides: TGTGCCAGCAGCTCGGTACTAGCGGGGGAACGGAATGAGCAGTTCTTC.